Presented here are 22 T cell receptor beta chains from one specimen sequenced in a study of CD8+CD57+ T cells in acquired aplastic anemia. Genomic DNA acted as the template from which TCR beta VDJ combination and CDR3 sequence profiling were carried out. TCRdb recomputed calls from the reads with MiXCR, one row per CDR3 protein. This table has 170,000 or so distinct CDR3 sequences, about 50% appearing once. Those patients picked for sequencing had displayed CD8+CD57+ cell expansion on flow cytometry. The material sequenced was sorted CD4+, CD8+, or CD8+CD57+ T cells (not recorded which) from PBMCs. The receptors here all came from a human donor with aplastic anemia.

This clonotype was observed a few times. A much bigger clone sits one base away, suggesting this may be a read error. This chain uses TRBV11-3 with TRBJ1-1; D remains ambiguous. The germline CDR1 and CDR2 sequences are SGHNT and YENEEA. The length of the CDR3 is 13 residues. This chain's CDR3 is CASSLVWANEASF. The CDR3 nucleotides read TGTGCCAGCAGCTTAGTGTGGGCGAATGAAGCTTCCTTT.

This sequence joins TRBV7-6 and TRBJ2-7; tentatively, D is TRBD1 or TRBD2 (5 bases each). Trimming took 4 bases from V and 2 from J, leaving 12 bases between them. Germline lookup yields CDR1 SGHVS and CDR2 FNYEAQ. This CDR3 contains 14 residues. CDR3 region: CASSWDGTPYEQYF. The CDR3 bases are TGTGCCAGCAGCTGGGACGGCACCCCCTACGAGCAGTACTTC. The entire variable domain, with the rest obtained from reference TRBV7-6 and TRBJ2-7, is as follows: GAGVSQSPRYKVTKRGQDVALRCDPISGHVSLYWYRQALGQGPEFLTYFNYEAQQDKSGLPNDRFSAERPEGSISTLTIQRTEQRDSAMYRCASSWDGTPYEQYFGPGTRLTVT.

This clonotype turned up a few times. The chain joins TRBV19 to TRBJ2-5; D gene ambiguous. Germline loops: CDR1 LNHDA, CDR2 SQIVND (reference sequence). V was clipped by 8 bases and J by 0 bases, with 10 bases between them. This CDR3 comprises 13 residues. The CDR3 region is CASRAVYQETQYF. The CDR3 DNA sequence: TGTGCCAGTCGAGCCGTGTACCAAGAGACCCAGTACTTC.

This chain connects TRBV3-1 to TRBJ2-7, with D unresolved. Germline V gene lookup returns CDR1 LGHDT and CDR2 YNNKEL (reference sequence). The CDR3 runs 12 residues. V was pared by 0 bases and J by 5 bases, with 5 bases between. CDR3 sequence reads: CASSQDFHEQYF. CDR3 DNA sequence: TGTGCCAGCAGCCAAGATTTCCACGAGCAGTACTTC.

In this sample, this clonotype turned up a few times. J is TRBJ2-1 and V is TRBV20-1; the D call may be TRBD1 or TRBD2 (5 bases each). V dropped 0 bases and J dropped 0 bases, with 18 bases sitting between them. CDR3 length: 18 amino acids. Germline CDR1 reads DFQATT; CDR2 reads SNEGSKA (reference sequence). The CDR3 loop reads CSARDHLNEGSSYNEQFF. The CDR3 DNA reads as TGCAGTGCTAGAGACCACCTTAACGAGGGGAGCTCCTACAATGAGCAGTTCTTC.

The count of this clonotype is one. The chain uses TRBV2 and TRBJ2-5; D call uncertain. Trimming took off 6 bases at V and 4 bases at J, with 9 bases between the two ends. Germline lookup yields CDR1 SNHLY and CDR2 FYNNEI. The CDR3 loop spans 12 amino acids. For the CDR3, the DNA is TGTGCCAGCAGCGGGCAAGGAGAGACCCAGTACTTC. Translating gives CASSGQGETQYF. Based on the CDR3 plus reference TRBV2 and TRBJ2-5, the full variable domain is EPEVTQTPSHQVTQMGQEVILRCVPISNHLYFYWYRQILGQKVEFLVSFYNNEISEKSEIFDDQFSVERPDGSNFTLKIRSTKLEDSAMYFCASSGQGETQYFGPGTRLLVL.

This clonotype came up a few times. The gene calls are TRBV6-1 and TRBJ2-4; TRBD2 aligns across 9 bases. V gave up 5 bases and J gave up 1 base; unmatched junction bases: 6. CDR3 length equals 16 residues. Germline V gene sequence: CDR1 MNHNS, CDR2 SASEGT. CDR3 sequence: CASSKLAGDAKNIQYF. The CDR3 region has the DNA TGTGCCAGCAGTAAACTAGCGGGCGACGCCAAAAACATTCAGTACTTC.

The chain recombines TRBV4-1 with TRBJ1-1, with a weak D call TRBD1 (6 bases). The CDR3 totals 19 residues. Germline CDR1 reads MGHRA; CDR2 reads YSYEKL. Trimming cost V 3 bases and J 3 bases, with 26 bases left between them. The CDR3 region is CASSHTYRVVRGSDTEAFF. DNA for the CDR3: TGCGCCAGCAGCCACACTTACAGGGTGGTCAGGGGATCGGACACTGAAGCTTTCTTT.

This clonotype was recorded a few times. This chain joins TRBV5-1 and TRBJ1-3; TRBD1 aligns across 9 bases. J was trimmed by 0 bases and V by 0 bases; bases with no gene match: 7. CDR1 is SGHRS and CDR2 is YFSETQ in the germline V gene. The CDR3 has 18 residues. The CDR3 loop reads CASSLDRQGGNSGNTIYF. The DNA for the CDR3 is TGCGCCAGCAGCTTGGACCGACAGGGGGGCAACTCTGGAAACACCATATATTTT.

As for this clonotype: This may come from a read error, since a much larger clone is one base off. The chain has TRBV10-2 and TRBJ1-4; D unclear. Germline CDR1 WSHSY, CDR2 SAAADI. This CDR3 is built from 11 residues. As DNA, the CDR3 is TGTACCAGCTCCCCCGGCGAAAAACTGTTTTTT. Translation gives CTSSPGEKLFF.

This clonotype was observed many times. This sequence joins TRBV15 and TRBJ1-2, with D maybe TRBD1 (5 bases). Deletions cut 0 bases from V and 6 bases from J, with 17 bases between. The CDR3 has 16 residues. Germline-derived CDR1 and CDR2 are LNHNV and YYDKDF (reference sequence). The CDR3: CATSREGPDPVDGYTF. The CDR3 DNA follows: TGTGCCACCAGCAGAGAGGGGCCCGACCCCGTGGATGGCTACACCTTC.

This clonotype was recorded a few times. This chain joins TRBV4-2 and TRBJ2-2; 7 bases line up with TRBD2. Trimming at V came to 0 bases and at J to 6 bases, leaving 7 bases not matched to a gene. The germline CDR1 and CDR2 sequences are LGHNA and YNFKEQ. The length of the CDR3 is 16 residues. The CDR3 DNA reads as TGTGCCAGCAGCCAAGAGAGCCTAGCGGCCGCCGGGGAGCTGTTTTTT. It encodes CASSQESLAAAGELFF.

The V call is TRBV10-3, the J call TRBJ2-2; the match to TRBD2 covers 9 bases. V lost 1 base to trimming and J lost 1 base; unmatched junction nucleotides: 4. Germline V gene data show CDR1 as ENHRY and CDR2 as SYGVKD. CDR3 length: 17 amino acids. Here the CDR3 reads CAISEYTTSGNTGELFF. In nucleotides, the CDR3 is TGTGCCATCAGTGAGTATACGACTAGCGGGAACACCGGGGAGCTGTTTTTT.

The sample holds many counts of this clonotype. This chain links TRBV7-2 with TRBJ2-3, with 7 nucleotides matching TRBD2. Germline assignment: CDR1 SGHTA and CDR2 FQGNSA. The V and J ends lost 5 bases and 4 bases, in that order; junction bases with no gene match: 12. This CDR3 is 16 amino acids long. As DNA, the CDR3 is TGTGCCAGCAGCGGGGGTGGACTAGTTGGGCCAGATACGCAGTATTTT. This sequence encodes CASSGGGLVGPDTQYF.

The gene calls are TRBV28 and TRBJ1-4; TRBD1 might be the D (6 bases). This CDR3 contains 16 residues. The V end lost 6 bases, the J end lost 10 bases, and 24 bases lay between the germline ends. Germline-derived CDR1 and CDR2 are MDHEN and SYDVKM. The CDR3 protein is CASSPGHRDNPAKLFF. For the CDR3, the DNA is TGTGCCAGCAGCCCAGGGCACCGGGACAACCCTGCAAAACTGTTTTTT.

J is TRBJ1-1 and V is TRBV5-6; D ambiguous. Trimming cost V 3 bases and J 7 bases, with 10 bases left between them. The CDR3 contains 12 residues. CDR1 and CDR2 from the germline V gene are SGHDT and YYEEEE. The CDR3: CASSYRGGEAFF. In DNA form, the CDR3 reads TGTGCCAGCAGCTATAGAGGCGGTGAAGCTTTCTTT. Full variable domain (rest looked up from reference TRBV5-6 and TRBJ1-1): DAGVTQSPTHLIKTRGQQVTLRCSPKSGHDTVSWYQQALGQGPQFIFQYYEEEERQRGNFPDRFSGHQFPNYSSELNVNALLLGDSALYLCASSYRGGEAFFGQGTRLTVV.

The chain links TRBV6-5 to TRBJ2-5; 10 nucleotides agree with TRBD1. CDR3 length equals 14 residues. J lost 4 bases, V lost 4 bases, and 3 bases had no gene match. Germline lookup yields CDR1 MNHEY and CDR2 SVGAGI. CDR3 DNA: TGTGCCAGCAGTTGGGGACAGGGGAGAGAGACCCAGTACTTC. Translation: CASSWGQGRETQYF.

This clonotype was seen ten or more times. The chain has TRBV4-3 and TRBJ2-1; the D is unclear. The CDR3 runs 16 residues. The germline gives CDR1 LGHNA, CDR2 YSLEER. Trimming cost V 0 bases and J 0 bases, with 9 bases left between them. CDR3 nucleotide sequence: TGCGCCAGCAGCCAAGACCGGGCCAGCTCCTACAATGAGCAGTTCTTC. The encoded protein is CASSQDRASSYNEQFF.

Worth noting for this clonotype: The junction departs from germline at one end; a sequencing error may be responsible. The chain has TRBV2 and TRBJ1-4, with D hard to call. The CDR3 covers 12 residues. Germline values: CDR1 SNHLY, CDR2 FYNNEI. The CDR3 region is CASSGSEQKLIF. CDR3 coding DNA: TGTGCCAGCAGTGGTAGTGAGCAAAAACTGATTTTT. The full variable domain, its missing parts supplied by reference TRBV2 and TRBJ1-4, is EPEVTQTPSHQVTQMGQEVILRCVPISNHLYFYWYRQILGQKVEFLVSFYNNEISEKSEIFDDQFSVERPDGSNFTLKIRSTKLEDSAMYFCASSGSEQKLIFGSGTQLSVL.

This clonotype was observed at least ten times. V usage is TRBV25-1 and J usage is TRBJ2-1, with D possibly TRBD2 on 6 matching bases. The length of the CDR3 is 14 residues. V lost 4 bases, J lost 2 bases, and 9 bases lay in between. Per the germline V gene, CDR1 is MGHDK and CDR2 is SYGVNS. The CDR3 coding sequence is TGTGCCAGCAGTGGTAGCGGCCCCTACAATGAGCAGTTCTTC. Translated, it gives CASSGSGPYNEQFF.

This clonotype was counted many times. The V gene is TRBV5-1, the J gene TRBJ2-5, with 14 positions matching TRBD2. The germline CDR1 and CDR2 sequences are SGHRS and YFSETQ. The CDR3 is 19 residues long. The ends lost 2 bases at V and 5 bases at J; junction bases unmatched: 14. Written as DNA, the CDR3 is TGCGCCAGCAGCTTCGGACTAGCGGGAGGAGGTTCGCTAGTGGAGACCCAGTACTTC. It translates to CASSFGLAGGGSLVETQYF.

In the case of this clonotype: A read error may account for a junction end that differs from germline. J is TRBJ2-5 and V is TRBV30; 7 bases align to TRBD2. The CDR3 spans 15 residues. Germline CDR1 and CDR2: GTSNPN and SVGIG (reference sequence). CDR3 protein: CAWSGLAEAQETQHF. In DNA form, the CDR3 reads TGTGCCTGGAGCGGTCTAGCGGAGGCACAAGAGACCCAGCACTTC.